A selection of T cell receptor beta chains follows, all from one sample in a study of T cell changes during pregnancy in multiple sclerosis. The repertoire was sequenced with immunoSEQ multiplex PCR; TCRdb's copy has only in-frame clones and lacks some. Of about 49,000 clones in the sample, roughly 94% were seen once. This specimen consisted of CD8+ T cells from peripheral blood mononuclear cells, obtained in the first trimester of pregnancy. The source of these receptors is a female donor with multiple sclerosis, enrolled in a pregnancy study. CDR3s include the opening cysteine and the closing phenylalanine or tryptophan. Fields, in order: J gene, clone size, CDR3 length, V gene, D gene, CDR3 protein, CDR3 DNA. A D gene is named only where the DNA matches it firmly. The listing skips clone size in some rows; elsewhere it reads once, few, many or a size class.

j_call: TRBJ2-3
clone_size: -
cdr3_length: 17
v_call: TRBV5-1
d_call: TRBD2
cdr3_aa: CASRGTSGSRRTDTQYF
cdr3_nt: TGCGCCAGCAGGGGAACTAGCGGGAGTAGGAGGACAGATACGCAGTATTTT

j_call: TRBJ2-3
clone_size: -
cdr3_length: 14
v_call: TRBV7-9
d_call: TRBD1
cdr3_aa: CASSTGQGSDTQYF
cdr3_nt: TGTGCCAGCAGCACCGGACAGGGTTCAGATACGCAGTATTTT

j_call: TRBJ1-2
clone_size: -
cdr3_length: 14
v_call: TRBV5-7
d_call: -
cdr3_aa: CASSRRQGNYGYTF
cdr3_nt: TGTGCCAGCAGTCGTCGGCAGGGGAACTATGGCTACACCTTC

j_call: TRBJ2-2
clone_size: -
cdr3_length: 13
v_call: TRBV15
d_call: -
cdr3_aa: CATSRDSAGELFF
cdr3_nt: TGTGCCACCAGCAGAGACAGCGCCGGGGAGCTGTTTTTT

j_call: TRBJ2-7
clone_size: -
cdr3_length: 14
v_call: TRBV5-1
d_call: TRBD2
cdr3_aa: CASSPSGGRDEQYF
cdr3_nt: TGCGCCAGCAGTCCGTCTGGGGGGAGGGACGAGCAGTACTTC

j_call: TRBJ2-7
clone_size: -
cdr3_length: 15
v_call: TRBV4-1
d_call: TRBD1
cdr3_aa: CASSPGIGQGYEQYF
cdr3_nt: TGCGCCAGCAGCCCTGGGATAGGACAGGGCTACGAGCAGTACTTC

j_call: TRBJ2-7
clone_size: -
cdr3_length: 14
v_call: TRBV2
d_call: TRBD2
cdr3_aa: CASSDGGRDYEQYF
cdr3_nt: TGTGCCAGCAGTGACGGGGGGAGGGACTACGAGCAGTACTTC

j_call: TRBJ1-2
clone_size: -
cdr3_length: 16
v_call: TRBV30
d_call: -
cdr3_aa: CAWSVEGEFESYGYTF
cdr3_nt: TGTGCCTGGAGTGTCGAGGGCGAGTTCGAAAGCTATGGCTACACCTTC

j_call: TRBJ2-7
clone_size: -
cdr3_length: 14
v_call: TRBV30
d_call: TRBD1
cdr3_aa: CAWSHETGAYEQYF
cdr3_nt: TGTGCCTGGAGTCACGAGACAGGGGCCTACGAGCAGTACTTC

j_call: TRBJ1-2
clone_size: -
cdr3_length: 15
v_call: TRBV6-1
d_call: TRBD1
cdr3_aa: CASRPGTGGAYGYTF
cdr3_nt: TGTGCCAGCAGACCCGGGACAGGTGGGGCCTATGGCTACACCTTC

j_call: TRBJ2-1
clone_size: -
cdr3_length: 14
v_call: TRBV9
d_call: -
cdr3_aa: CASSVGTGISQQFF
cdr3_nt: TGTGCCAGCAGCGTGGGGACTGGCATTAGTCAGCAGTTCTTC

j_call: TRBJ2-6
clone_size: once
cdr3_length: 16
v_call: TRBV28
d_call: -
cdr3_aa: CASSPPGFSGANVLTF
cdr3_nt: TGTGCCAGCAGTCCTCCGGGATTCTCTGGGGCCAACGTCCTGACTTTC

j_call: TRBJ1-5
clone_size: -
cdr3_length: 15
v_call: TRBV19
d_call: -
cdr3_aa: CASIGGGHSNQPQHF
cdr3_nt: TGTGCCAGTATTGGGGGGGGACATAGCAATCAGCCCCAGCATTTT

j_call: TRBJ2-7
clone_size: -
cdr3_length: 13
v_call: TRBV30
d_call: -
cdr3_aa: CAWSIAHGYEQYF
cdr3_nt: TGTGCCTGGAGTATAGCGCACGGCTACGAGCAGTACTTC

j_call: TRBJ2-7
clone_size: -
cdr3_length: 14
v_call: TRBV5-4
d_call: -
cdr3_aa: CASSGGTDSYEQYF
cdr3_nt: TGTGCCAGCAGCGGAGGGACGGATTCCTACGAGCAGTACTTC

j_call: TRBJ2-7
clone_size: -
cdr3_length: 12
v_call: TRBV5-1
d_call: TRBD1
cdr3_aa: CASSPQGYEQYF
cdr3_nt: TGCGCCAGCAGCCCACAGGGGTACGAGCAGTACTTC

j_call: TRBJ2-5
clone_size: once
cdr3_length: 18
v_call: TRBV11-2
d_call: -
cdr3_aa: CASSPTGGVQALQETQYF
cdr3_nt: TGTGCCAGCAGTCCAACAGGGGGGGTGCAGGCGTTACAAGAGACCCAGTACTTC